The sequence of this T cell receptor (beta chain) was determined in a study of T cells after yellow fever vaccination. The CDR3 length is 15 residues. V gave up 3 bases and J gave up 1 base, with 14 bases separating them. Germline V lookup: CDR1 SGHNT, CDR2 YYREEE (reference sequence). TCRdb re-called the 5' RACE reads through MiXCR, storing one row per CDR3 protein. This sample has hundreds of thousands of distinct CDR3 sequences, with 15% to 20% found just once. The sample holds a few counts of this clonotype. This receptor was obtained from a man aged 25-45 years who received the YFV17D yellow fever vaccine. V and J are TRBV5-4 and TRBJ2-7; the D call may be TRBD1 or TRBD2 (5 bases each). Sample: PBMCs, taken 15 days after the yellow fever booster vaccination. In DNA form, the CDR3 reads TGTGCCAGCAGCTCCCGGGACCTCCTATCCTACGAGCAGTACTTC. This sequence encodes CASSSRDLLSYEQYF.